The 21 T cell receptor beta chains below all came from one sample that was sequenced in a study of T cell responses to AZD1222 COVID-19 vaccine. The table came from immunoSEQ multiplex PCR; TCRdb's copy has only in-frame clones and leaves some out. The sample has some 140,000 clones; about 82% are singletons. The source material was peripheral blood, sampled 28 days after the second dose of the MenACWY control vaccine. These receptors were taken from an adult who received the MenACWY meningococcal vaccine as a control.

V and J are TRBV7-9 and TRBJ2-2; 7 bases line up with TRBD2. The CDR3 is made up of 12 amino acids. Germline V gene lookup returns CDR1 SEHNR and CDR2 FQNEAQ (reference sequence). The CDR3 is CTYPSGAGELFF. CDR3 in DNA: TGTACCTATCCGAGCGGGGCCGGGGAGCTGTTTTTT.

J is TRBJ1-4 and V is TRBV5-4, with 10 positions matching TRBD1. J gave up 8 bases and V 4 bases, and 8 bases lay outside the gene matches. The CDR3 sequence is 15 residues long. Germline CDR1 reads SGHNT; CDR2 reads YYREEE (reference sequence). CDR3 nucleotide sequence: TGTGCCAGCAGCACAGACAGGGGGCAATACGAAAAACTGTTTTTT. Its protein product is CASSTDRGQYEKLFF. The complete variable domain, with remaining parts taken from reference TRBV5-4 and TRBJ1-4, reads ETGVTQSPTHLIKTRGQQVTLRCSSQSGHNTVSWYQQALGQGPQFIFQYYREEENGRGNFPPRFSGLQFPNYSSELNVNALELDDSALYLCASSTDRGQYEKLFFGSGTQLSVL.

The chain is built from TRBV7-9 and TRBJ2-7; D uncertain. CDR3 length: 13 amino acids. Germline V gene sequence: CDR1 SEHNR, CDR2 FQNEAQ (reference sequence). The V end was cut by 1 base, the J end by 4 bases, with 8 bases between. DNA of the CDR3: TGTGCCAGCAGCTTAGGTCAGGAATACGAGCAGTACGTC. Amino acids: CASSLGQEYEQYV.

CDR3 in amino acids: CASSPPYPNEQFF. The CDR3 DNA reads TGCGCCAGCAGCCCCCCTTATCCCAATGAGCAGTTCTTC. This chain uses TRBV5-1 with TRBJ2-1; D is unresolved. Trimming took off 4 bases at V and 6 bases at J, with 11 bases between the two ends. CDR3 size: 13 residues. Looked up from germline, CDR1 is SGHRS and CDR2 is YFSETQ.

This clone was detected only a few times. This chain links TRBV5-1 with TRBJ2-3; D is undetermined. The CDR3 has 14 residues. Germline V lookup: CDR1 SGHRS, CDR2 YFSETQ. With 2 bases removed from V and 4 bases from J, the gap between germline ends came to 11 bases. The CDR3 spells CASSLKGFPDTQYF. CDR3 coding DNA: TGCGCCAGCAGCTTAAAAGGCTTCCCAGATACGCAGTATTTT.

V is TRBV2 and J is TRBJ1-1; no reliable D call. The V and J ends lost 6 bases and 6 bases respectively, with 11 bases between them. Looked up from germline, CDR1 is SNHLY and CDR2 is FYNNEI. The CDR3 loop spans 12 amino acids. The CDR3 region has the DNA TGTGCCAGCAGGATGACTTTGGCTGAAGCTTTCTTT. Residues: CASRMTLAEAFF.

The chain combines TRBV27 with TRBJ2-2; 8 bases map to TRBD2. This CDR3 contains 14 residues. Germline CDR1 and CDR2: MNHEY and SMNVEV (reference sequence). V shed 2 bases and J 6 bases; nucleotides not matched to a gene: 2. The CDR3 bases are TGTGCCAGCAGTTTAGTCGGGGGGGCCGGGGAGCTGTTTTTT. The encoded protein is CASSLVGGAGELFF.

V and J are TRBV5-1 and TRBJ1-2; no definite D call. The germline gives CDR1 SGHRS, CDR2 YFSETQ. Trimming cost V 4 bases and J 3 bases, with 19 bases left between them. This CDR3 is built from 16 residues. CDR3 sequence (DNA): TGCGCCAGCAGCGCGGCGGACGGATATTCTTACTATGGCTACACCTTC. As protein: CASSAADGYSYYGYTF.

The chain couples TRBV9 to TRBJ2-1, with D unclear. V was pared by 4 bases and J by 9 bases, with 17 bases between. Germline assignment: CDR1 SGDLS and CDR2 YYNGEE. The CDR3 has 14 residues. CDR3 coding DNA: TGTGCCAGCAGCCCTCGAACGCTAGAAAGTGAGCAGTTCTTC. This gives the protein CASSPRTLESEQFF.

The chain joins TRBV10-3 to TRBJ2-3; D not certain. This CDR3 is built from 17 residues. The V gene lost 1 base and the J gene lost 0 bases, with 14 bases spanning the gap. Germline V gene data show CDR1 as ENHRY and CDR2 as SYGVKD. CDR3 sequence (DNA): TGTGCCATCAGTGAGTGGGTAGGAGATGAGAGCACAGATACGCAGTATTTT. Protein sequence: CAISEWVGDESTDTQYF.

The CDR3 protein is CASSRLLWNEQFF. The CDR3 DNA reads TGTGCCAGCAGCCGGTTACTATGGAATGAGCAGTTCTTC. The rearrangement joins TRBV5-6 to TRBJ2-1; D is undetermined. V lost 4 bases, J lost 7 bases, and 12 bases lay in between. Germline V lookup: CDR1 SGHDT, CDR2 YYEEEE. This CDR3 region has 13 residues. The whole variable domain, remainder taken from reference TRBV5-6 and TRBJ2-1, is DAGVTQSPTHLIKTRGQQVTLRCSPKSGHDTVSWYQQALGQGPQFIFQYYEEEERQRGNFPDRFSGHQFPNYSSELNVNALLLGDSALYLCASSRLLWNEQFFGPGTRLTVL.

The V and J genes are TRBV14 and TRBJ1-6, with 8 bases that match TRBD1. The CDR3 loop spans 15 amino acids. J lost 10 bases, V lost 4 bases, and 9 bases had no gene match. In germline, CDR1 is SGHDN, CDR2 FVKESK. CDR3 sequence: CASSLQGAGRSPLHF. Written as DNA, the CDR3 is TGTGCCAGCAGCCTCCAGGGGGCCGGACGATCACCCCTCCACTTT.

This clone was seen just once. The CDR3 sequence: CASSRTEYSPLHF. The CDR3 bases are TGTGCCAGCAGCCGGACGGAATATTCACCCCTCCACTTT. V and J are TRBV12-3 or TRBV12-4 and TRBJ1-6; D not certain. The V gene lost 6 bases and the J gene lost 8 bases, with 11 bases spanning the gap. The CDR3 spans 13 residues.

V gene TRBV28 combines with J gene TRBJ1-1, with a tentative D call TRBD1 (5 bases). The germline V gene has CDR1 MDHEN and CDR2 SYDVKM. Between the trimmed V and J ends, which lost 5 bases and 4 bases, there was a span of 14 bases. The CDR3 contains 14 residues. The CDR3 sequence: CASSPPRGTTEAFF. The DNA of the CDR3 is TGTGCCAGCAGTCCCCCAAGGGGTACCACTGAAGCTTTCTTT.

J is TRBJ2-7 and V is TRBV9; tentative D call: TRBD2 (6 bases). This CDR3 has 15 amino acids. V shed 3 bases and J shed 0 bases, with 13 bases lying between them. Germline CDR1 is SGDLS and CDR2 is YYNGEE. CDR3 residues: CASSAGGMSSYEQYF. Written as DNA, the CDR3 is TGTGCCAGCAGCGCTGGCGGGATGAGCTCCTACGAGCAGTACTTC.

This rearrangement joins TRBV5-1 to TRBJ1-2; D gene ambiguous. Trimming removed 0 bases from V and 1 base from J, with 10 bases in between. CDR1 is SGHRS and CDR2 is YFSETQ in the germline V gene. CDR3 length equals 15 residues. This CDR3 is CASSLARRFNYGYTF. Here the CDR3 DNA reads TGCGCCAGCAGCTTGGCCCGCCGCTTTAACTATGGCTACACCTTC.

The chain carries TRBV5-5 and TRBJ1-5; D remains unclear. Germline V gene data show CDR1 as SGHKS and CDR2 as YYEKEE (reference sequence). The CDR3 is made up of 15 amino acids. V was shortened by 0 bases and J by 4 bases, with 11 bases between the two germline ends. In DNA, the CDR3 is TGTGCCAGCAGCTTGGAAGGGCACCAGAATCAGCCCCAGCATTTT. Translated, it gives CASSLEGHQNQPQHF.

The chain couples TRBV7-8 to TRBJ2-3, with D perhaps given as TRBD1 or TRBD2 (5 bases each). The V end lost 2 bases, the J end lost 5 bases, and 8 bases lay between the germline ends. The CDR3 is 13 amino acids. CDR1 is SGHVS, CDR2 FQNEAQ, per germline. CDR3 loop: CASSLFGGDTQYF. CDR3 nucleotides: TGTGCCAGCAGCTTATTTGGGGGAGATACGCAGTATTTT.

The gene calls are TRBV23-1 and TRBJ2-1, with D unclear. TRBV23-1 is labeled an ORF, and its function is uncertain. V was trimmed by 4 bases and J by 5 bases, leaving 9 bases between them. The CDR3 consists of 13 residues. CDR3 bases: TGCGCCAGCAGTCGTTACGGTCACAATGAGCAGTTCTTC. This encodes CASSRYGHNEQFF.

This clone has more than one count but fewer than ten. J is TRBJ2-7 and V is TRBV27; D is undetermined. In germline, CDR1 is MNHEY, CDR2 SMNVEV (reference sequence). V was trimmed by 7 bases and J by 4 bases, leaving 17 bases between them. This CDR3 is built from 14 residues. The CDR3 nucleotides read TGTGCCAGCAAGTCAGAGCGTCCTGTTTACGAGCAGTACTTC. Protein: CASKSERPVYEQYF.

The V and J genes are TRBV5-1 and TRBJ1-6; no firm D call. Trimming left V 3 bases short and J 7 bases short, with 14 bases between. CDR1 is SGHRS, CDR2 YFSETQ, per germline. The CDR3 totals 15 residues. The CDR3 spells CASSSDGRGNSPLHF. For the CDR3, the DNA is TGCGCCAGCAGCTCGGACGGTAGAGGAAATTCACCCCTCCACTTT.